These 20 T cell receptor beta chains originate from one sample sequenced in a study of blood T cell repertoires in COVID-19. Here immunoSEQ multiplex PCR was the method, and the copy in TCRdb shows in-frame clones only, minus some. The sample gives 240,000 or so clones, 81% of which show up once; around 7.5% is in the top ten. Sequenced input: peripheral blood. The receptor set was obtained from an elderly woman with COVID-19, enrolled during active disease.

V and J are TRBV2 and TRBJ1-1; D gene uncertain. Germline CDR1 reads SNHLY; CDR2 reads FYNNEI. The CDR3 spans 14 residues. Deletions cut 6 bases from V and 8 bases from J, with 19 bases between. The CDR3 nucleotides are TGTGCCAGCAGGGCCTCCGGGAGAACCCCCGAAGCTTTCTTT. Its translation is CASRASGRTPEAFF.

This clone occurred once. This same CDR3 is encoded by further DNA sequences in the sample. The rearrangement uses TRBV29-1 and TRBJ1-1; the D gene is possibly TRBD1 (5 bases). CDR3 size: 13 residues. The V gene lost 3 bases and the J gene lost 1 base, with 9 bases spanning the gap. The germline gives CDR1 SQVTM, CDR2 ANQGSEA. Here the CDR3 reads CSVERDRNTEAFF. DNA of the CDR3: TGCAGCGTTGAGAGAGACAGGAACACTGAAGCTTTCTTT.

This clone was recorded only once. The chain links TRBV5-1 to TRBJ2-5; D is unresolved. This CDR3 region has 14 residues. V was shortened by 5 bases and J by 5 bases, with 16 bases between the two germline ends. Germline V CDR1 and CDR2: SGHRS, YFSETQ. The CDR3 coding sequence is TGCGCCAGCAGAATAAGCTCCTCGTCGGAGACCCAGTACTTC. Protein: CASRISSSSETQYF. The full variable domain, with the rest looked up from reference TRBV5-1 and TRBJ2-5, is KAGVTQTPRYLIKTRGQQVTLSCSPISGHRSVSWYQQTPGQGLQFLFEYFSETQRNKGNFPGRFSGRQFSNSRSEMNVSTLELGDSALYLCASRISSSSETQYFGPGTRLLVL.

The rearrangement joins TRBV18 to TRBJ1-1; D remains ambiguous. V shed 3 bases and J shed 6 bases, with 11 bases lying between them. Germline CDR1 and CDR2: KGHSH and LQKENI. The CDR3 loop spans 13 amino acids. CDR3 region: CASSPPVRAEAFF. The DNA of the CDR3 is TGTGCCAGCTCACCCCCGGTGAGGGCTGAAGCTTTCTTT. The entire variable domain, with the rest obtained from reference TRBV18 and TRBJ1-1, is as follows: NAGVMQNPRHLVRRRGQEARLRCSPMKGHSHVYWYRQLPEEGLKFMVYLQKENIIDESGMPKERFSAEFPKEGPSILRIQQVVRGDSAAYFCASSPPVRAEAFFGQGTRLTVV.

The chain carries TRBV28 and TRBJ1-3; no clear D gene. Germline CDR1 and CDR2: MDHEN and SYDVKM. V lost 8 bases and J 0 bases, leaving 5 bases between the germline ends. CDR3 size: 12 residues. In DNA form, the CDR3 reads TGTGCCAGCTACAGCTCTGGAAACACCATATATTTT. It translates to CASYSSGNTIYF.

The chain has TRBV9 and TRBJ1-1; D ambiguous. CDR1 SGDLS and CDR2 YYNGEE come from the germline V gene. V gave up 0 bases and J gave up 3 bases, with 12 bases separating them. CDR3 length: 15 residues. The CDR3 nucleotides are TGTGCCAGCAGCGTAGCCTCTTCAGTTGACACTGAAGCTTTCTTT. This gives the protein CASSVASSVDTEAFF.

The chain recombines TRBV21-1 with TRBJ2-1; the D segment call TRBD2 is taken from the table without a DNA check. TRBV21-1 is classified as a pseudogene. CDR3 size: 18 residues. CDR3 sequence: CASSNREDQKAGNNEQFF. The CDR3 nucleotides are TGTGCCAGCAGCAATAGAGAAGACCAGAAAGCGGGCAACAATGAGCAGTTCTTC.

The CDR3 region is CAIMAGIDRQETQYF. CDR3 in DNA: TGTGCCATCATGGCGGGGATTGACAGACAAGAGACCCAGTACTTC. The chain employs TRBV10-3 and TRBJ2-5, with D maybe TRBD2 (6 bases). CDR1 is ENHRY, CDR2 SYGVKD, per germline. Between the trimmed V and J ends, which lost 7 bases and 2 bases, there was a span of 17 bases. The CDR3 sequence is 15 residues long.

The rearrangement uses TRBV28 and TRBJ1-5; 7 nucleotides line up with TRBD1. After removal of 3 bases from V and 0 bases from J, the junction contained 8 bases not matched to a gene. Per the germline V gene, CDR1 is MDHEN and CDR2 is SYDVKM. The CDR3 runs to 17 residues. CDR3 DNA: TGTGCCAGCAGTTTGCACTTAGGACAGGATAGCAATCAGCCCCAGCATTTT. It codes for CASSLHLGQDSNQPQHF.

The chain is built from TRBV10-2 and TRBJ2-3; perhaps TRBD2 as D (6 bases). This CDR3 is 15 amino acids long. V lost 6 bases and J lost 0, with 13 bases in between. Per the germline V gene, CDR1 is WSHSY and CDR2 is SAAADI. CDR3 coding DNA: TGCGCCAGCAGGGGCTTCGGGGGTAGCACAGATACGCAGTATTTT. It yields the protein CASRGFGGSTDTQYF.

The chain links TRBV10-2 to TRBJ1-6; the match to TRBD1 covers 9 bases. V trimming: 7 bases; J trimming: 10 bases; junction bases outside the gene matches: 11. Germline loops: CDR1 WSHSY, CDR2 SAAADI. This CDR3 has 15 amino acids. CDR3 coding DNA: TGCGCCAGCACGGGACAGGGCGTTTTAAGATCACCCCTCCACTTT. Translation: CASTGQGVLRSPLHF.

The CDR3 coding sequence is TGTGCCAGTAGTATAGTGGGCGGAGGCGCGGGACGCTATGGCTACACCTTC. Amino acid sequence: CASSIVGGGAGRYGYTF. V is TRBV19 and J is TRBJ1-2, with TRBD1 as a possible D gene (5 bases). This CDR3 spans 17 amino acids. With 1 base removed from V and 4 bases from J, the gap between germline ends came to 19 bases. Germline lookup yields CDR1 LNHDA and CDR2 SQIVND (reference sequence).

The chain combines TRBV5-1 with TRBJ2-1, with TRBD1 matching over 8 bases. With 0 bases clipped from V and 6 bases from J, the junction kept 5 bases outside the gene matches. The CDR3 consists of 15 residues. Germline assignment: CDR1 SGHRS and CDR2 YFSETQ. The CDR3 DNA reads as TGCGCCAGCAGCTTGGATCAGGGGGCGGGCAATGAGCAGTTCTTC. Encoded protein: CASSLDQGAGNEQFF. The complete variable domain, with remaining parts taken from reference TRBV5-1 and TRBJ2-1, reads KAGVTQTPRYLIKTRGQQVTLSCSPISGHRSVSWYQQTPGQGLQFLFEYFSETQRNKGNFPGRFSGRQFSNSRSEMNVSTLELGDSALYLCASSLDQGAGNEQFFGPGTRLTVL.

J is TRBJ2-3 and V is TRBV12-3 or TRBV12-4, with D possibly matching TRBD1 (5 bases). The CDR3 covers 13 residues. The V gene lost 5 bases and the J gene lost 8 bases, with 14 bases spanning the gap. CDR3 loop: CASSPISQGTQYF. The DNA for the CDR3 is TGTGCCAGCAGTCCCATTTCGCAGGGTACGCAGTATTTT.

This clone has just one count. CDR3 sequence: CASSPQGRGNQPQHF. DNA of the CDR3: TGTGCCAGCTCACCCCAGGGAAGGGGCAATCAGCCCCAGCATTTT. The J gene is TRBJ1-5, the V gene TRBV18; perhaps TRBD1 as D (5 bases). The germline V gene has CDR1 KGHSH and CDR2 LQKENI. The CDR3 spans 15 residues. The germline V and J ends were trimmed by 3 bases and 2 bases, with 11 bases remaining between them.

The DNA of the CDR3 is TGTGCCAGCAGCCCCTTAGGGGGAAACTATGGCTACACCTTC. This translates into CASSPLGGNYGYTF. The gene calls are TRBV4-2 and TRBJ1-2; perhaps TRBD1 as D (6 bases). The V gene's germline CDR1 is LGHNA and CDR2 YNFKEQ. The V gene lost 4 bases and the J gene lost 2 bases, with 11 bases spanning the gap. The CDR3 runs 14 residues.

The chain links TRBV24-1 to TRBJ2-3; 8 nucleotides align to TRBD1. The V segment lost 5 bases and the J segment 2 bases; nucleotides outside the gene matches: 8. Germline CDR1 and CDR2: KGHDR and SFDVKD. CDR3 length equals 16 residues. The CDR3, as DNA: TGTGCCACCAGTGGTTCACAGGGGGGACACACAGATACGCAGTATTTT. Amino acids: CATSGSQGGHTDTQYF.

CDR3: CASSFGDRNTEAFF. DNA for the CDR3: TGTGCCAGCAGCTTCGGGGACAGGAACACTGAAGCTTTCTTT. This chain links TRBV5-4 with TRBJ1-1, with TRBD1 matching over 7 bases. The germline CDR1 and CDR2 sequences are SGHNT and YYREEE (reference sequence). The CDR3 length is 14 residues. V was pared by 2 bases and J by 1 base, with 2 bases of the junction left unmatched. Together with reference TRBV5-4 and TRBJ1-1, the CDR3 gives the full variable domain: ETGVTQSPTHLIKTRGQQVTLRCSSQSGHNTVSWYQQALGQGPQFIFQYYREEENGRGNFPPRFSGLQFPNYSSELNVNALELDDSALYLCASSFGDRNTEAFFGQGTRLTVV.

The V and J genes are TRBV19 and TRBJ1-2, with a weak D call TRBD1 (5 bases). Trimming shortened V by 6 bases and J by 4 bases, and 12 bases separated the two germline ends. This CDR3 has 13 residues. The V gene's germline CDR1 is LNHDA and CDR2 SQIVND (reference sequence). DNA of the CDR3: TGTGCCAGTAGACAGGCCCCGGGCTATGGCTACACCTTC. Encoded protein: CASRQAPGYGYTF.

This chain uses TRBV11-2 with TRBJ1-2, with D hard to call. The V gene lost 3 bases and the J gene lost 5 bases, with 7 bases spanning the gap. CDR1 SGHAT and CDR2 FQNNGV come from the germline V gene. CDR3 length: 12 residues. CDR3 residues: CASSFETYGYTF. CDR3 nucleotide sequence: TGTGCCAGCAGCTTTGAGACTTATGGCTACACCTTC.